Each of the 17 T cell receptor beta chains below was sequenced from the same sample in a study of shared clonotypes between healthy human individuals. Naive CD8 cells, CD45RO-negative and positively selected for CCR7, excluded terminally differentiated effector memory CD45RA+ cells. Profiled with immunoSEQ multiplex PCR; TCRdb holds only in-frame clones, not every one. The top ten hold less than 0.25% of the sample, which has 800,000 or so clones, 90% to 98% seen once. The sequencing sample was made of naive CD8+ T cells sorted from blood. These receptors all stem from a man younger than 45 in good health.

The gene calls are TRBV4-1 and TRBJ2-1, with 10 bases lining up with TRBD2. Germline lookup yields CDR1 MGHRA and CDR2 YSYEKL. The CDR3 spans 16 residues. Trimming cost V 7 bases and J 3 bases; bases outside gene matches: 9. The CDR3: CASTPSSGGDYNEQFF. The CDR3 nucleotides read TGCGCCAGCACCCCATCTAGCGGGGGAGACTACAATGAGCAGTTCTTC.

The V call is TRBV7-9, the J call TRBJ2-7; TRBD1 matches at 7 bases. CDR3 length: 15 amino acids. The ends lost 1 base at V and 2 bases at J; junction bases unmatched: 5. In germline, CDR1 is SEHNR, CDR2 FQNEAQ (reference sequence). The CDR3 bases are TGTGCCAGCAGCTTAGTACCCGGGACAGCCTACGAGCAGTACTTC. Translated: CASSLVPGTAYEQYF.

This clone is a singleton in its sample. The chain is built from TRBV7-9 and TRBJ2-7, with 7 bases identical to TRBD1. Trimming took 5 bases from V and 3 from J; bases not matched to a gene: 13. The length of the CDR3 is 16 residues. CDR1 is SEHNR, CDR2 FQNEAQ, per germline (reference sequence). In DNA, the CDR3 is TGTGCCAGCAGCCCACAATCCGGGACAGTGCTCTACGAGCAGTACTTC. Amino acids: CASSPQSGTVLYEQYF.

Written as DNA, the CDR3 is TGTGCCAGCAGTTCCGACAGGCTGGACCAGTCCTCCTACGAGCAGTACTTC. Protein product: CASSSDRLDQSSYEQYF. The chain couples TRBV5-4 to TRBJ2-7; weak D call: TRBD1 (6 bases). This CDR3 is built from 17 residues. Looked up from germline, CDR1 is SGHNT and CDR2 is YYREEE (reference sequence). Between the trimmed V and J ends, which lost 5 bases and 0 bases, there was a span of 21 bases.

The chain uses TRBV23-1 and TRBJ2-3; D is unclear. TRBV23-1 is an ORF; its function is uncertain. The CDR3 has 11 amino acids. V lost 6 bases and J 5 bases, leaving 6 bases between the germline ends. CDR3 nucleotide sequence: TGCGCCAGCAGCCGCAAAGATACGCAGTATTTT. As protein: CASSRKDTQYF.

The chain carries TRBV11-2 and TRBJ2-7; TRBD2 might be the D (5 bases). Per the germline V gene, CDR1 is SGHAT and CDR2 is FQNNGV. The CDR3 runs 15 residues. Trimming cost V 5 bases and J 3 bases, with 17 bases left between them. This CDR3 reads CASSLAIDTYYEQYF. CDR3 nucleotides: TGTGCCAGCAGCCTAGCTATAGACACGTACTACGAGCAGTACTTC.

This clone occurred once. The CDR3 nucleotides are TGTGCCAGCAGTTACGGGGGGGACAGGGAGTTCTTC. This encodes CASSYGGDREFF. This chain uses TRBV6-5 with TRBJ2-1, with 9 bases lining up with TRBD1. Losses at the gene ends were 2 bases for V and 14 bases for J; bases not matched to a gene: 4. CDR1 and CDR2 (germline): MNHEY, SVGAGI. The CDR3 extends over 12 amino acids.

The chain combines TRBV19 with TRBJ2-6; no definite D call. The germline CDR1 and CDR2 sequences are LNHDA and SQIVND (reference sequence). The CDR3 sequence is 15 residues long. Deletions cut 3 bases from V and 7 bases from J, with 13 bases between. DNA of the CDR3: TGTGCCAGTAGTATCTCTAGGCGCGGAGCCAACGTCCTGACTTTC. The encoded protein is CASSISRRGANVLTF.

A single count supports this clone. The rearrangement uses TRBV27 and TRBJ2-7; D call uncertain. The CDR3 contains 13 residues. The V gene lost 5 bases and the J gene lost 0 bases, with 8 bases spanning the gap. The germline CDR1 and CDR2 sequences are MNHEY and SMNVEV (reference sequence). Here the CDR3 reads CASSPKPSYEQYF. The CDR3 region has the DNA TGTGCCAGCAGTCCAAAACCCTCCTACGAGCAGTACTTC.

The rearrangement uses TRBV7-3 and TRBJ2-3; D gene uncertain. The germline V and J ends were trimmed by 4 bases and 0 bases, with 11 bases remaining between them. CDR3 length equals 15 residues. Germline V gene sequence: CDR1 SGHTA, CDR2 FQGTGA. CDR3 region: CASSSWGSSTDTQYF. In nucleotides, the CDR3 is TGTGCCAGCAGCTCCTGGGGATCCAGCACAGATACGCAGTATTTT.

This chain connects TRBV5-6 to TRBJ1-2, with D hard to call. With 0 bases removed from V and 4 bases from J, the gap between germline ends came to 16 bases. The germline V gene encodes CDR1 SGHDT and CDR2 YYEEEE. The CDR3 length is 16 residues. For the CDR3, the DNA is TGTGCCAGCAGCTTGGATGTGGGAAGACTTATCTATGGCTACACCTTC. It encodes CASSLDVGRLIYGYTF.

This CDR3 reads CASSSNVYSGYGYTF. As DNA, the CDR3 is TGTGCCAGCAGCTCAAACGTCTACAGTGGCTATGGCTACACCTTC. The chain couples TRBV7-6 to TRBJ1-2; D is unclear. V dropped 4 bases and J dropped 4 bases, with 16 bases sitting between them. Germline CDR1 SGHVS, CDR2 FNYEAQ. This CDR3 comprises 15 residues.

V usage is TRBV29-1 and J usage is TRBJ2-7; 15 bases are shared with TRBD2. Losses at the gene ends were 7 bases for V and 8 bases for J; bases not matched to a gene: 15. The CDR3 sequence is 16 residues long. Germline V gives CDR1 SQVTM, CDR2 ANQGSEA. The CDR3 region is CSAKGLGTSGGPQQYF. In DNA, the CDR3 is TGCAGCGCGAAGGGTTTGGGGACTAGCGGGGGGCCCCAGCAGTACTTC.

This chain uses TRBV4-1 with TRBJ2-1, with D perhaps TRBD1 or TRBD2 (5 bases each). Germline values: CDR1 MGHRA, CDR2 YSYEKL. The V gene lost 4 bases and the J gene lost 7 bases, with 11 bases spanning the gap. CDR3 length equals 13 residues. For the CDR3, the DNA is TGCGCCAGCAGCCTGCCGGGGCGAAATGAGCAGTTCTTC. Its translation: CASSLPGRNEQFF.

The genes are TRBV7-9 and TRBJ2-4; D possibly corresponds to TRBD2 (6 bases). This CDR3 is built from 16 residues. V shed 3 bases and J shed 6 bases, with 18 bases lying between them. In germline, CDR1 is SEHNR, CDR2 FQNEAQ (reference sequence). CDR3: CASSFRDLQRGNIQYF. CDR3 sequence (DNA): TGTGCCAGCAGCTTCCGGGACTTACAAAGGGGAAACATTCAGTACTTC.

The CDR3 sequence: CASSHPQVYYNEQFF. The CDR3 DNA reads as TGTGCCAGCAGCCACCCGCAGGTTTACTACAATGAGCAGTTCTTC. This chain connects TRBV9 to TRBJ2-1; no firm D call. CDR1 is SGDLS, CDR2 YYNGEE, per germline. V was clipped by 4 bases and J by 3 bases, with 14 bases between them. The CDR3 contains 15 residues.

Notes on this clone: Other DNA sequences in this specimen translate into the identical CDR3. This chain connects TRBV11-2 to TRBJ2-2; D is unclear. Germline V gene sequence: CDR1 SGHAT, CDR2 FQNNGV. The V gene lost 5 bases and the J gene lost 2 bases, with 3 bases spanning the gap. CDR3 size: 12 residues. The CDR3 loop is CASSQNTGELFF. The CDR3 DNA follows: TGTGCCAGCAGCCAAAACACCGGGGAGCTGTTTTTT.